This T cell receptor beta chain was found in a study of blood T cell repertoires in COVID-19. Germline V gives CDR1 MNHEY, CDR2 SVGAGI. The CDR3 is made up of 15 amino acids. Trimming removed 6 bases from V and 1 base from J, with 13 bases in between. Libraries were prepared by immunoSEQ multiplex PCR; TCRdb keeps only in-frame clonotypes and omits some of them. The data hold about 35,000 clones, with around four fifths observed a single time. This sequence originates from a middle-aged man with acute or convalescent COVID-19. The sample consisted of peripheral blood. V gene TRBV6-5 combines with J gene TRBJ1-5, with D perhaps matching TRBD1 (5 bases). The CDR3 coding sequence is TGTGCCAGCAGCCGGGTTGGGGGGAGCAATCAGCCCCAGCATTTT. Translation: CASSRVGGSNQPQHF.